This T cell receptor (beta chain) emerged from a study of shared clonotypes between healthy human individuals. Here immunoSEQ multiplex PCR was the method, and the copy in TCRdb shows in-frame clones only, minus some. The sample carries 2 million to 2.5 million clones, more than 90% recorded once. The V end was cut by 1 base, the J end by 8 bases, with 15 bases between. Germline V gene sequence: CDR1 MGHRA, CDR2 YSYEKL. This CDR3 contains 15 residues. In this sample, this clone turned up a few times. No antigen is known for it. Notes on the study in general: As a rule, naive subsets had a larger estimated richness than memory subsets.

Sequenced sample: naive CD4+ T cells sorted from blood. Subset: CD45RA+ positively selected. The genes are TRBV4-1 and TRBJ2-4; D call uncertain. This TCR came from a young man in good health. CDR3 nucleotides: TGCGCCAGCAGCCAAGCTCCCCTCCCCCGAGACATTCAGTACTTC. Amino acids: CASSQAPLPRDIQYF.